This passage covers 2 T cell receptor beta chains from one sample sequenced in a study of cytomegalovirus exposure and HLA in healthy donors. Amplification used 60 Vbeta primers and 13 Jbeta primers. Using immunoSEQ multiplex PCR, the repertoire was profiled, and TCRdb retains in-frame clones only, with some absent. This table has around 62,000 clones, more than 70% appearing once. Source material: PBMCs. These receptor sequences come from a man aged 35 to 55 in good health and CMV-seronegative.

The count of this clone is one. The gene calls are TRBV6-6 and TRBJ1-5; the match to TRBD1 covers 9 bases. The J segment lost 7 bases and the V segment lost 6 bases, leaving 7 bases of the junction unmatched. The CDR3 runs 14 residues. From germline, CDR1 is MNHNY and CDR2 SVGAGI (reference sequence). CDR3 amino acids: CASSATGGGQPQHF. CDR3 DNA: TGTGCCAGCAGCGCCACAGGGGGCGGGCAGCCCCAGCATTTT.

This chain uses TRBV28 with TRBJ2-3, with D perhaps TRBD2 (5 bases). Germline V gives CDR1 MDHEN, CDR2 SYDVKM. The CDR3 spans 15 residues. V lost 7 bases and J 4 bases, leaving 18 bases between the germline ends. The CDR3 DNA sequence: TGTGCCAGCACCACGAGACTGAACGGGGCAGATACGCAGTATTTT. It translates to CASTTRLNGADTQYF.